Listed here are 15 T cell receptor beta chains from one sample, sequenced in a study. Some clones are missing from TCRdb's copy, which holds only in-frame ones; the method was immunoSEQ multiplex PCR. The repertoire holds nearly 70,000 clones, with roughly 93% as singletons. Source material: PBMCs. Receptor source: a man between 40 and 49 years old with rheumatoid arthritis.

CDR3 coding DNA: TGTGCCTGGAGTAAAAGGACAGGGATTTACGAGCAGTACTTC. Its protein is CAWSKRTGIYEQYF. This chain joins TRBV30 and TRBJ2-7; 8 bases fit TRBD1. The trim removed 2 bases at V and 4 bases at J, leaving 7 bases unmatched. The CDR3 length is 14 residues. Germline assignment: CDR1 GTSNPN and CDR2 SVGIG (reference sequence). Together with reference TRBV30 and TRBJ2-7, the CDR3 gives the full variable domain: SQTIHQWPATLVQPVGSPLSLECTVEGTSNPNLYWYRQAAGRGLQLLFYSVGIGQISSEVPQNLSASRPQDRQFILSSKKLLLSDSGFYLCAWSKRTGIYEQYFGPGTRLTVT.

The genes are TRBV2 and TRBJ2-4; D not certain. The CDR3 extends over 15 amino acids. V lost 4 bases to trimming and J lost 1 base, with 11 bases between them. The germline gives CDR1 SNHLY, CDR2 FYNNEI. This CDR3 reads CASSGLPGAKNIQYF. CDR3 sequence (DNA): TGTGCCAGCAGTGGGCTTCCCGGGGCCAAAAACATTCAGTACTTC.

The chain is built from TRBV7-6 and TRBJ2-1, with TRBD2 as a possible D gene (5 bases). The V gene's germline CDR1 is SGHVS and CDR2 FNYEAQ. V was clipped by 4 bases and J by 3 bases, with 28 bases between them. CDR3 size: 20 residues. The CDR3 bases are TGTGCCAGCAGCTCAAACTCTCCCCTACTACTAGTGGAGGACTACAATGAGCAGTTCTTC. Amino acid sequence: CASSSNSPLLLVEDYNEQFF.

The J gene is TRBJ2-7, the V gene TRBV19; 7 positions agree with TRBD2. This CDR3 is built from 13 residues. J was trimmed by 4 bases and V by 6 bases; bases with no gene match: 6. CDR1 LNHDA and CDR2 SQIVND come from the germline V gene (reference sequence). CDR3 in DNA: TGTGCCAGTAGCGCTAGCGGATCTTACGAGCAGTACTTC. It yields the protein CASSASGSYEQYF.

CDR3 in DNA: TGTGCCACCGGGAGGGGCAGCAGCTCTGGAAACACCATATATTTT. Its protein product is CATGRGSSSGNTIYF. The chain recombines TRBV19 with TRBJ1-3; TRBD1 might be the D (5 bases). The CDR3 loop spans 15 amino acids. V dropped 10 bases and J dropped 0 bases, with 16 bases sitting between them. CDR1 and CDR2 from the germline V gene are LNHDA and SQIVND (reference sequence).

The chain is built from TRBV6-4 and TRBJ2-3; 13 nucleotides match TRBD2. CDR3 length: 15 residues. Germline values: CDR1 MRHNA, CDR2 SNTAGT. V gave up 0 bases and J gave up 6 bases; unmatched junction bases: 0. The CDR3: CASSDSTSGGDTQYF. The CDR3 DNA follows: TGTGCCAGCAGTGACTCGACTAGCGGGGGGGATACGCAGTATTTT.

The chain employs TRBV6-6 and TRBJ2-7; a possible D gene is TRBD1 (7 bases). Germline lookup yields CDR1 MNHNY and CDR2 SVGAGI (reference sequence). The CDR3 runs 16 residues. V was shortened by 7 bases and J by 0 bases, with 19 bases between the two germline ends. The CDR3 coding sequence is TGTGCCAGCACCCCCAGGGGGGTCTCTTCCTCCTACGAGCAGTACTTC. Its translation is CASTPRGVSSSYEQYF.

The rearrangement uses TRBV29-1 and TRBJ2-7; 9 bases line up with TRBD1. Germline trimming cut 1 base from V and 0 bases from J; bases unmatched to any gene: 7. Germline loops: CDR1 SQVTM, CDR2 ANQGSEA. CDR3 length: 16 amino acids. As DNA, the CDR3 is TGCAGCGTTGAAGGAAGACAGGGGGTGAGCTCCTACGAGCAGTACTTC. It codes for CSVEGRQGVSSYEQYF.

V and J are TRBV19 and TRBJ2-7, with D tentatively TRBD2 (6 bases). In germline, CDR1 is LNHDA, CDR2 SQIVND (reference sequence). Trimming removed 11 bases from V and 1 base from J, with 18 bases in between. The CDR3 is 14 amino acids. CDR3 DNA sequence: TGTGCCCGAGGCCGGGCTAGCGATTCCTACGAGCAGTACTTC. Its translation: CARGRASDSYEQYF.

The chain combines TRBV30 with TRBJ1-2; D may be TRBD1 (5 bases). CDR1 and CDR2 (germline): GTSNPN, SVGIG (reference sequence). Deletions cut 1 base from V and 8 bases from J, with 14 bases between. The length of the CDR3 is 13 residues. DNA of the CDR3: TGTGCCTGGAGTGCAACGGGACGACGAGGCTACACCTTC. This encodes CAWSATGRRGYTF.

The CDR3 sequence: CASSFGGEQFF. CDR3 nucleotides: TGTGCCAGCAGCTTTGGTGGGGAGCAGTTCTTC. The chain carries TRBV7-9 and TRBJ2-1, with D unclear. CDR1 and CDR2 from the germline V gene are SEHNR and FQNEAQ (reference sequence). V shed 3 bases and J shed 10 bases, with 7 bases lying between them. The CDR3 sequence is 11 residues long.

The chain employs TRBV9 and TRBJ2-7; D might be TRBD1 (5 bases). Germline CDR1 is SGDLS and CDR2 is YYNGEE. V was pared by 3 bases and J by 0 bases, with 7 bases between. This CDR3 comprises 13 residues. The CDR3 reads CASSAQGSYEQYF. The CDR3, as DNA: TGTGCCAGCAGCGCCCAGGGCTCCTACGAGCAGTACTTC.

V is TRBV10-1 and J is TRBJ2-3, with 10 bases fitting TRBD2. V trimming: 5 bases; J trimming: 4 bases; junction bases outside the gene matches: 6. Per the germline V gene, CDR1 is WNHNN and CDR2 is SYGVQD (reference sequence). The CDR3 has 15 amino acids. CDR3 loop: CASSQAGGRSDTQYF. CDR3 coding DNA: TGCGCCAGCAGTCAAGCGGGGGGGCGGTCAGATACGCAGTATTTT.

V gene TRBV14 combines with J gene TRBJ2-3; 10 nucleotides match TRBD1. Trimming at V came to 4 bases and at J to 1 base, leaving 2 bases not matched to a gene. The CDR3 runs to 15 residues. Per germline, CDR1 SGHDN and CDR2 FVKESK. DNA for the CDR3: TGTGCCAGCAGCCGGGGGACAGGGGGCACAGATACGCAGTATTTT. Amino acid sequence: CASSRGTGGTDTQYF.

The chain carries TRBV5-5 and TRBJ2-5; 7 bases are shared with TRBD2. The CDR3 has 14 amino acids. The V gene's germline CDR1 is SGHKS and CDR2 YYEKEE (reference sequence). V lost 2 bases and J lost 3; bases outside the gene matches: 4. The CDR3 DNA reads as TGTGCCAGCAGCTTCGGCGGGAGTAAAGAGACCCAGTACTTC. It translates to CASSFGGSKETQYF.